This T cell receptor (beta chain) originates from a study of monozygotic twins with inflammatory bowel disease. The CDR3 has 15 amino acids. The germline V gene encodes CDR1 LGHDT and CDR2 YNNKEL (reference sequence). About this clonotype itself: Its cognate antigen is unknown.

Each CDR3 protein gets one entry in TCRdb, which reprocessed the 5' RACE reads and gives no DNA. The ten top clones account for less than 6.5%, within a sample of some 300,000 distinct CDR3 sequences. Study-level results: No distinction between different T cell subtypes was possible.

Sequencing used blood. This TCR came from a human donor with ulcerative colitis or Crohn's disease, or a healthy co-twin of an affected twin (not recorded which). This rearrangement joins TRBV3-1 to TRBJ2-2; TCRdb gives TRBD2 as the D gene, but with no DNA this cannot be confirmed. Here the CDR3 reads CASRELAGGTGELFF.